The 20 T cell receptor beta chains below come from one sample, sequenced in a study of control samples from healthy donors and cancer patients. Repertoires were generated with immunoSEQ multiplex PCR, while TCRdb's copy carries only in-frame clones and drops some. The repertoire consists of 390,000 or so clones, with more than 80% occurring once and the leading ten covering just under 6.5%. Sequencing input: PBMCs. All receptors come from a man aged 35 to 55 with head and neck cancer.

The gene calls are TRBV2 and TRBJ2-7; 15 positions agree with TRBD2. Trimming cost V 5 bases and J 0 bases; bases outside gene matches: 11. The CDR3 runs 19 residues. Germline V gene sequence: CDR1 SNHLY, CDR2 FYNNEI. The CDR3 sequence is CASSWTSGGDWDLSYEQYF. The CDR3 region has the DNA TGTGCCAGCAGTTGGACTAGCGGGGGGGATTGGGACCTCTCCTACGAGCAGTACTTC.

CDR3 in DNA: TGTGCCAGCAGCTTGGTCTCATTCGGACAGGGGTTAGAGACCCAGTACTTC. Translating it yields CASSLVSFGQGLETQYF. The chain joins TRBV5-4 to TRBJ2-5; 9 nucleotides agree with TRBD1. V dropped 0 bases and J dropped 4; count of bases not matched to a gene: 10. The CDR3 is made up of 17 amino acids. The V gene's germline CDR1 is SGHNT and CDR2 YYREEE (reference sequence).

For the CDR3, the DNA is TGTGCCTGGAGTGTACGGACCAGACCCCAAGAGACCCAGTACTTC. Amino acid sequence: CAWSVRTRPQETQYF. V usage is TRBV30 and J usage is TRBJ2-5; D is unresolved. The CDR3 is 15 amino acids. V dropped 0 bases and J dropped 1 base, with 12 bases sitting between them. CDR1 GTSNPN and CDR2 SVGIG come from the germline V gene (reference sequence).

V is TRBV29-1 and J is TRBJ2-1, with TRBD1 identical over 9 bases. The CDR3 spans 18 residues. Germline trimming cut 1 base from V and 7 bases from J; bases unmatched to any gene: 17. Germline V gene lookup returns CDR1 SQVTM and CDR2 ANQGSEA. The CDR3 DNA reads TGCAGCGTTGAAGGTAATTTCCCTCCGGGACAGGGCCTAAATGAGCAGTTCTTC. Amino acid sequence: CSVEGNFPPGQGLNEQFF.

This chain uses TRBV7-9 with TRBJ2-7; the D gene could be TRBD1 or TRBD2 (5 bases each). The length of the CDR3 is 12 residues. The germline CDR1 and CDR2 sequences are SEHNR and FQNEAQ (reference sequence). V was trimmed by 4 bases and J by 10 bases, leaving 14 bases between them. CDR3 DNA sequence: TGTGCCAGCAGCTCCTTGGGACCCACACAGTACTTC. It specifies CASSSLGPTQYF. Full variable domain (outside the CDR3, taken from reference TRBV7-9 and TRBJ2-7): DTGVSQNPRHKITKRGQNVTFRCDPISEHNRLYWYRQTLGQGPEFLTYFQNEAQLEKSRLLSDRFSAERPKGSFSTLEIQRTEQGDSAMYLCASSSLGPTQYFGPGTRLTVT.

The chain is built from TRBV11-2 and TRBJ1-1; D not certain. Germline V gene lookup returns CDR1 SGHAT and CDR2 FQNNGV. The V end was cut by 0 bases, the J end by 8 bases, with 7 bases between. The CDR3 loop spans 12 amino acids. CDR3 sequence (DNA): TGTGCCAGCAGCTTAGATGCGGGAGAAGCTTTCTTT. As protein: CASSLDAGEAFF.

V gene TRBV19 combines with J gene TRBJ2-5; possibly TRBD2 for D (7 bases). The V and J ends lost 10 bases and 4 bases respectively, with 16 bases between them. Germline CDR1 reads LNHDA; CDR2 reads SQIVND (reference sequence). The CDR3 is 13 amino acids. The CDR3 spells CATALGGPETQYF. The CDR3 nucleotides are TGTGCCACCGCCTTGGGGGGGCCAGAGACCCAGTACTTC.

The chain links TRBV7-2 to TRBJ1-1; TRBD1 aligns across 8 bases. CDR1 SGHTA and CDR2 FQGNSA come from the germline V gene. CDR3 length equals 15 residues. V lost 1 base, J lost 1 base, and 2 bases stayed unmatched. This CDR3 is CASSLVGTGNTEAFF. For the CDR3, the DNA is TGTGCCAGCAGCTTAGTAGGGACAGGGAACACTGAAGCTTTCTTT.

The rearrangement uses TRBV24-1 and TRBJ2-6; D is unclear. The CDR3 has 16 residues. Germline lookup yields CDR1 KGHDR and CDR2 SFDVKD. Trimming pared 2 bases from V and 0 bases from J, leaving 7 bases between. The CDR3 nucleotides are TGTGCCACCAGTGATTCCCCCCGCTCTGGGGCCAACGTCCTGACTTTC. Protein: CATSDSPRSGANVLTF.

The rearrangement uses TRBV3-1 (or the pseudogene TRBV3-2) and TRBJ2-5, with a tentative D call TRBD2 (6 bases). The CDR3 length is 16 residues. CDR1 is LGHDT and CDR2 is YNNKEL in the germline V gene (reference sequence). The V end was cut by 0 bases, the J end by 5 bases, with 16 bases between. This CDR3 reads CASSQDPGPGGETQYF. In DNA, the CDR3 is TGTGCCAGCAGCCAAGATCCAGGCCCCGGGGGTGAGACCCAGTACTTC.

The V and J genes are TRBV6-5 and TRBJ2-5, with 7 bases that match TRBD2. J gave up 2 bases and V 5 bases, and 5 bases lay outside the gene matches. CDR1 is MNHEY, CDR2 SVGAGI, per germline. The CDR3 length is 14 residues. CDR3 sequence (DNA): TGTGCCAGCAGTAACACGGGGGGTCAAGAGACCCAGTACTTC. This gives the protein CASSNTGGQETQYF.

The chain links TRBV6-5 to TRBJ1-2, with D maybe TRBD1 (6 bases). Germline CDR1 reads MNHEY; CDR2 reads SVGAGI. V lost 0 bases and J lost 2, with 7 bases in between. The CDR3 spans 14 residues. This CDR3 is CASSYSGANYGYTF. DNA of the CDR3: TGTGCCAGCAGTTACTCGGGGGCCAACTATGGCTACACCTTC.

The chain carries TRBV4-2 and TRBJ2-7; D may be TRBD2 (5 bases). V dropped 4 bases and J dropped 3 bases, with 19 bases sitting between them. Germline V CDR1 and CDR2: LGHNA, YNFKEQ. CDR3 length: 16 amino acids. The CDR3 region is CASSPQGSVDFYEQYF. The CDR3 DNA follows: TGTGCCAGCAGCCCCCAAGGGAGCGTGGACTTCTACGAGCAGTACTTC.

This chain connects TRBV24-1 to TRBJ2-7; D is unresolved. The CDR3 runs 12 residues. Germline V CDR1 and CDR2: KGHDR, SFDVKD. Trimming pared 5 bases from V and 2 bases from J, leaving 6 bases between. CDR3 in amino acids: CATSVTAYEQYF. In DNA, the CDR3 is TGTGCCACCAGTGTCACAGCCTACGAGCAGTACTTC.

The V call is TRBV9, the J call TRBJ2-7; D is unclear. V gave up 3 bases and J gave up 2 bases, with 12 bases separating them. Germline V CDR1 and CDR2: SGDLS, YYNGEE. The CDR3 consists of 14 residues. The CDR3 coding sequence is TGTGCCAGCAGCGCCGACGAGTTGCCCTACGAGCAGTACTTC. It specifies CASSADELPYEQYF.

V usage is TRBV9 and J usage is TRBJ2-5; 10 bases map to TRBD1. The CDR3 is 17 amino acids. Germline V gene sequence: CDR1 SGDLS, CDR2 YYNGEE. After removal of 0 bases from V and 5 bases from J, the junction contained 10 bases not matched to a gene. This CDR3 reads CASSVESGDRGWETQYF. The DNA of the CDR3 is TGTGCCAGCAGCGTAGAGTCAGGGGACAGGGGATGGGAGACCCAGTACTTC.

The rearrangement joins TRBV3-1 (or the pseudogene TRBV3-2) to TRBJ2-4; TRBD1 matches 9 bases. The germline V gene encodes CDR1 LGHDT and CDR2 YNNKEL (reference sequence). V lost 4 bases to trimming and J lost 15 bases; unmatched junction nucleotides: 10. This CDR3 comprises 13 residues. The CDR3 bases are TGTGCCAGCAGCCGGGGGACAGGGAACCTGGCGTACTTC. Amino acid sequence: CASSRGTGNLAYF.

This clone appeared a single time. The rearrangement joins TRBV7-3 to TRBJ2-3, with D hard to call. CDR3 size: 12 residues. Germline V gene sequence: CDR1 SGHTA, CDR2 FQGTGA. V lost 2 bases to trimming and J lost 6 bases, with 6 bases between them. The chain's CDR3 is CASSLQRDTQYF. For the CDR3, the DNA is TGTGCCAGCAGCTTACAACGGGATACGCAGTATTTT. Together with reference TRBV7-3 and TRBJ2-3, the CDR3 gives the full variable domain: GAGVSQTPSNKVTEKGKYVELRCDPISGHTALYWYRQSLGQGPEFLIYFQGTGAADDSGLPNDRFFAVRPEGSVSTLKIQRTERGDSAVYLCASSLQRDTQYFGPGTRLTVL.

The CDR3 DNA sequence: TGTGCCAGCAGCTCCTTTGGAGCGGGGGGGCCGGGGACAGATACGCAGTATTTT. It specifies CASSSFGAGGPGTDTQYF. This chain uses TRBV5-6 with TRBJ2-3; 10 bases are shared with TRBD2. CDR1 and CDR2 from the germline V gene are SGHDT and YYEEEE. The V gene end was trimmed by 3 bases and the J gene end by 3 bases; junction bases not matched to a gene: 13. The CDR3 runs 18 residues.

The chain employs TRBV28 and TRBJ1-5, with TRBD1 matching over 7 bases. V lost 7 bases, J lost 4 bases, and 10 bases stayed unmatched. Germline CDR1 reads MDHEN; CDR2 reads SYDVKM. The CDR3 is 15 amino acids. CDR3 coding DNA: TGTGCCAGCATAAGGGCAGGGGGAGGGAATCAGCCCCAGCATTTT. Amino acids: CASIRAGGGNQPQHF.